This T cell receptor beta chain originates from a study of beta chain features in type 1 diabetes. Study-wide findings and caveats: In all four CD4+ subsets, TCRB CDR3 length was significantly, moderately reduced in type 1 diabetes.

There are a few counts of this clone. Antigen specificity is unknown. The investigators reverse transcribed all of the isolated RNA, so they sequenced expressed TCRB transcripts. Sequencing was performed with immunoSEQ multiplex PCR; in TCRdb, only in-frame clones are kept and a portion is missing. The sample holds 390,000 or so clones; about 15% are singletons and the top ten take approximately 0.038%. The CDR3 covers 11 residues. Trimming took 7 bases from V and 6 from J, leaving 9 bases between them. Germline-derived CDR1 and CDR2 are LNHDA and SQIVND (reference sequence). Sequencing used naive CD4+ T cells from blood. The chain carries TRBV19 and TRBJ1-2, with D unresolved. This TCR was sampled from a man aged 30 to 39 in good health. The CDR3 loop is CASIGTNGYTF. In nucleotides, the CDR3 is TGTGCCAGTATTGGCACGAATGGCTACACCTTC.